These T cell receptor beta chains were read from a single sample in a study of cytomegalovirus exposure and HLA in healthy donors. TCRdb's copy holds only in-frame clones and misses some; the assay was immunoSEQ multiplex PCR. This repertoire shows some 65,000 clones, just under 70% found once; its top ten account for 9.5% to 12%. Sequencing was carried out using PBMCs. The source is a woman in her twenties or thirties in good health and CMV-seronegative. Each CDR3 is given with its conserved first and last residue. Fields, in order: CDR3 DNA, CDR3 protein, V gene, D gene, J gene, clone size. A D gene is named only where the DNA matches it firmly. Expanded clones are given a class, and other clones once, few, many or no size at all.

cdr3_nt: TGTGCCACCAGCTCTATAGGACAGCCGGCGGGCTCACCCCTCCACTTT
cdr3_aa: CATSSIGQPAGSPLHF
v_call: TRBV15
d_call: -
j_call: TRBJ1-6
clone_size: -

cdr3_nt: TGTGCCAGCAGCGGACAGGAGAACTACGAGCAGTACTTC
cdr3_aa: CASSGQENYEQYF
v_call: TRBV7-2
d_call: TRBD1
j_call: TRBJ2-7
clone_size: -

cdr3_nt: TGTGCCAGCTTTATCGGGACAGGGGATGGCTACACCTTC
cdr3_aa: CASFIGTGDGYTF
v_call: TRBV6-6
d_call: TRBD1
j_call: TRBJ1-2
clone_size: -

cdr3_nt: TGTGCCAGCAGCTTGGACAGTTACAATGAGCAGTTCTTC
cdr3_aa: CASSLDSYNEQFF
v_call: TRBV7-9
d_call: -
j_call: TRBJ2-1
clone_size: -

cdr3_nt: TGTGCCAGTAGTCCGGCCCGGGACTCCGGGGAGCTGTTTTTT
cdr3_aa: CASSPARDSGELFF
v_call: TRBV19
d_call: -
j_call: TRBJ2-2
clone_size: few

cdr3_nt: TGTGCCAGCAGCTCTACTGGACACTCCAATCAGCCCCAGCATTTT
cdr3_aa: CASSSTGHSNQPQHF
v_call: TRBV27
d_call: -
j_call: TRBJ1-5
clone_size: -

cdr3_nt: TGTGCCAGCAGTTTATCGTTTCCAGGGACTCACGAGCAGTACTTC
cdr3_aa: CASSLSFPGTHEQYF
v_call: TRBV27
d_call: -
j_call: TRBJ2-7
clone_size: -

cdr3_nt: TGCAGCGTTGGTAGCGGGGGTAAAGAGACCCAGTACTTC
cdr3_aa: CSVGSGGKETQYF
v_call: TRBV29-1
d_call: TRBD2
j_call: TRBJ2-5
clone_size: -

cdr3_nt: TGTGCCAGCAGTGGGGGAGGTCCTCAGCCCCAGCATTTT
cdr3_aa: CASSGGGPQPQHF
v_call: TRBV25-1
d_call: -
j_call: TRBJ1-5
clone_size: -

cdr3_nt: TGTGCCTGGAGTATGCCAGGGGCAAGGGAGAATCAGCCCCAGCATTTT
cdr3_aa: CAWSMPGARENQPQHF
v_call: TRBV30
d_call: -
j_call: TRBJ1-5
clone_size: -

cdr3_nt: TGTGCCAGCAGCGCGAACCGGGGCACAGATACGCAGTATTTT
cdr3_aa: CASSANRGTDTQYF
v_call: TRBV9
d_call: -
j_call: TRBJ2-3
clone_size: -